The 31 T cell receptor beta chains below were found in one sample sequenced in a study of control samples from healthy donors and cancer patients. Method: immunoSEQ multiplex PCR; TCRdb's copy keeps in-frame clones and lacks some. Of about 160,000 clones listed, 85% to 95% are singletons. Material: blood. The receptor set was obtained from a woman aged 35 to 49 in good health.

The genes are TRBV6-6 and TRBJ1-2; a weak D match, TRBD1 (6 bases). V lost 6 bases to trimming and J lost 9 bases, with 26 bases between them. The CDR3 is made up of 16 amino acids. Germline CDR1 reads MNHNY; CDR2 reads SVGAGI (reference sequence). The CDR3 DNA reads TGTGCCAGCAGCCCCCTAGGGGAACAGGGACGGAGTCGCTACACCTTC. It codes for CASSPLGEQGRSRYTF.

The sample holds one count of this clone. The chain carries TRBV10-1 and TRBJ1-3, with a possible D match to TRBD1 (6 bases). Trimming removed 4 bases at V and 2 bases at J, with 9 bases between. In germline, CDR1 is WNHNN, CDR2 SYGVQD (reference sequence). The CDR3 has 14 residues. CDR3 amino acids: CASSGSGAGNTIYF. The CDR3 nucleotides read TGCGCCAGCAGTGGTTCAGGGGCTGGAAACACCATATATTTT.

V and J are TRBV6-6 and TRBJ2-5, with 8 bases aligning to TRBD2. Looked up from germline, CDR1 is MNHNY and CDR2 is SVGAGI (reference sequence). CDR3 size: 15 residues. Trimming removed 7 bases from V and 1 base from J; junction bases left unmatched: 8. The CDR3, as DNA: TGTGCCAGCAAAAAAGCGGGGGCGACCCAAGAGACCCAGTACTTC. Translated: CASKKAGATQETQYF.

The V gene is TRBV9, the J gene TRBJ1-6, with TRBD1 as a possible D gene (5 bases). The CDR3 covers 17 residues. V lost 4 bases to trimming and J lost 0 bases, with 14 bases between them. CDR1 SGDLS and CDR2 YYNGEE come from the germline V gene. CDR3 nucleotide sequence: TGTGCCAGCAGCCCCCGACAGTACAGCTCCTATAATTCACCCCTCCACTTT. This codes for CASSPRQYSSYNSPLHF.

This clone was seen a handful of times. J is TRBJ2-7 and V is TRBV4-1; D call uncertain. There are 11 residues in the CDR3. The ends were cut back, 1 base at V and 7 bases at J, with 5 bases in the middle. Germline values: CDR1 MGHRA, CDR2 YSYEKL. This CDR3 is CASSQGWEQYF. CDR3 sequence (DNA): TGCGCCAGCAGCCAAGGGTGGGAGCAGTACTTC.

This chain uses TRBV3-1 (or the pseudogene TRBV3-2) with TRBJ1-5; no clear D gene. Trimming pared 1 base from V and 4 bases from J, leaving 5 bases between. The length of the CDR3 is 13 residues. CDR1 is LGHDT, CDR2 YNNKEL, per germline (reference sequence). The CDR3 spells CASSQGRNQPQHF. CDR3 bases: TGTGCCAGCAGCCAAGGGAGAAATCAGCCCCAGCATTTT.

This rearrangement joins TRBV4-2 to TRBJ1-2; D is uncertain. The germline V and J ends were trimmed by 4 bases and 6 bases, with 15 bases remaining between them. CDR3 length equals 14 residues. Per the germline V gene, CDR1 is LGHNA and CDR2 is YNFKEQ. As DNA, the CDR3 is TGTGCCAGCAGCCTGGGAGGATTCTTGGATGGCTACACCTTC. Its translation: CASSLGGFLDGYTF.

The rearrangement joins TRBV6-2 or TRBV6-3 to TRBJ2-5, with 8 bases matching TRBD1. The CDR3 totals 14 residues. V shed 5 bases and J 5 bases; nucleotides not matched to a gene: 7. Germline V gene sequence: CDR1 MNHEY, CDR2 SVGEGT. The CDR3: CASSKPGGWETQYF. In DNA, the CDR3 is TGTGCCAGCAGTAAACCAGGGGGCTGGGAGACCCAGTACTTC.

The gene calls are TRBV2 and TRBJ2-5; D uncertain. Per germline, CDR1 SNHLY and CDR2 FYNNEI. The length of the CDR3 is 12 residues. V gave up 4 bases and J gave up 5 bases, with 8 bases separating them. This CDR3 is CASSVGGETQYF. CDR3 in DNA: TGTGCCAGCAGTGTTGGTGGGGAGACCCAGTACTTC.

The chain employs TRBV5-1 and TRBJ2-1, with D hard to call. The CDR3 is made up of 16 amino acids. The V and J ends lost 0 bases and 0 bases respectively, with 10 bases between them. In germline, CDR1 is SGHRS, CDR2 YFSETQ. This CDR3 is CASSLVVRSSYNEQFF. The DNA for the CDR3 is TGCGCCAGCAGCTTGGTGGTCAGAAGCTCCTACAATGAGCAGTTCTTC.

The V gene is TRBV14, the J gene TRBJ1-1; unclear D gene. This CDR3 is built from 18 residues. V gave up 1 base and J gave up 5 bases, with 23 bases separating them. Germline V gene lookup returns CDR1 SGHDN and CDR2 FVKESK. DNA of the CDR3: TGTGCCAGCAGCCAAGTCTCCGGAGACTTTATGAGTCGGACTGAAGCTTTCTTT. It yields the protein CASSQVSGDFMSRTEAFF.

The DNA for the CDR3 is TGTGCCAGCAGCTTAGGAAGGGCTAGCATGGAGACCCAGTACTTC. It translates to CASSLGRASMETQYF. The genes are TRBV11-3 and TRBJ2-5; D possibly corresponds to TRBD2 (5 bases). With 1 base removed from V and 5 bases from J, the gap between germline ends came to 14 bases. Germline V gene lookup returns CDR1 SGHNT and CDR2 YENEEA. The CDR3 has 15 amino acids.

The chain carries TRBV15 and TRBJ2-2, with 7 bases matching TRBD1. The CDR3 has 15 residues. V shed 5 bases and J 3 bases; nucleotides not matched to a gene: 6. Germline loops: CDR1 LNHNV, CDR2 YYDKDF (reference sequence). The CDR3, as DNA: TGTGCCACCAGCTCAAGACAGGGTTACACCGGGGAGCTGTTTTTT. Encoded protein: CATSSRQGYTGELFF.

The chain is built from TRBV7-6 and TRBJ2-1; D remains unclear. The CDR3 is made up of 16 amino acids. Deletions cut 5 bases from V and 2 bases from J, with 16 bases between. In germline, CDR1 is SGHVS, CDR2 FNYEAQ. CDR3 DNA: TGTGCCAGCAGCGCCGTGGGTATCCGGACCTACAATGAGCAGTTCTTC. As protein: CASSAVGIRTYNEQFF.

The chain links TRBV15 to TRBJ2-7, with a tentative D call TRBD2 (5 bases). The CDR3 length is 15 residues. Deletions cut 0 bases from V and 1 base from J, with 10 bases between. Looked up from germline, CDR1 is LNHNV and CDR2 is YYDKDF (reference sequence). The DNA of the CDR3 is TGTGCCACCAGCAGAGACCCGGGGATTTCCTACGAGCAGTACTTC. Translated: CATSRDPGISYEQYF.

The chain carries TRBV3-1 (or the pseudogene TRBV3-2) and TRBJ2-7; TRBD2 matches 8 bases. The V and J ends lost 4 bases and 7 bases, in that order; junction bases with no gene match: 15. The germline gives CDR1 LGHDT, CDR2 YNNKEL (reference sequence). The CDR3 is 16 residues long. CDR3 amino acids: CASSPRRAGDFWEQYF. CDR3 nucleotides: TGTGCCAGCAGCCCCCGCCGAGCGGGGGACTTCTGGGAGCAGTACTTC.

The chain employs TRBV5-1 and TRBJ1-1, with D perhaps TRBD1 (5 bases). The CDR3 has 14 amino acids. CDR1 is SGHRS, CDR2 YFSETQ, per germline. Trimming took off 3 bases at V and 3 bases at J, with 12 bases between the two ends. The CDR3 DNA reads TGCGCCAGCAGCTCTATGGGGGGATACACTGAAGCTTTCTTT. This gives the protein CASSSMGGYTEAFF.

The V call is TRBV30, the J call TRBJ1-2; D not certain. V was cut by 2 bases and J by 0 bases, with 4 bases left in between. The length of the CDR3 is 12 residues. Germline assignment: CDR1 GTSNPN and CDR2 SVGIG (reference sequence). The CDR3, as DNA: TGTGCCTGGAGTACCGCTAACTATGGCTACACCTTC. Its translation is CAWSTANYGYTF. Drawing the rest from reference TRBV30 and TRBJ1-2, the complete variable domain is SQTIHQWPATLVQPVGSPLSLECTVEGTSNPNLYWYRQAAGRGLQLLFYSVGIGQISSEVPQNLSASRPQDRQFILSSKKLLLSDSGFYLCAWSTANYGYTFGSGTRLTVV.

The rearrangement uses TRBV18 and TRBJ2-4; D possibly corresponds to TRBD2 (5 bases). Deletions cut 0 bases from V and 1 base from J, with 10 bases between. The germline CDR1 and CDR2 sequences are KGHSH and LQKENI. There are 16 residues in the CDR3. In DNA form, the CDR3 reads TGTGCCAGCTCACCACCGGCCGGGGAGGCCAAAAACATTCAGTACTTC. This codes for CASSPPAGEAKNIQYF.

CDR3 coding DNA: TGTGCCAGCAGTTTAGGGACAGGGGTCGATCAGCCCCAGCATTTT. It is translated as CASSLGTGVDQPQHF. The rearrangement joins TRBV28 to TRBJ1-5; TRBD1 agrees at 10 bases. CDR1 MDHEN and CDR2 SYDVKM come from the germline V gene. This CDR3 is built from 15 residues. Trimming removed 2 bases from V and 5 bases from J; junction bases left unmatched: 3.

This chain connects TRBV4-3 to TRBJ1-2; D ambiguous. V was shortened by 1 base and J by 5 bases, with 8 bases between the two germline ends. The CDR3 has 13 amino acids. Germline CDR1 reads LGHNA; CDR2 reads YSLEER. The CDR3 sequence is CASSQGSGYGYTF. The CDR3 region has the DNA TGCGCCAGCAGCCAAGGTAGCGGTTATGGCTACACCTTC.

This chain links TRBV5-1 with TRBJ1-6; 7 bases agree with TRBD1. Germline loops: CDR1 SGHRS, CDR2 YFSETQ. This CDR3 comprises 15 residues. The junction had 9 bases not matched to a gene; V was cut back by 1 base and J by 11 bases. The CDR3 reads CASSLSETGIAPLHF. The CDR3 bases are TGCGCCAGCAGCTTGAGCGAGACAGGGATCGCACCCCTCCACTTT.

V is TRBV9 and J is TRBJ1-1; the D gene is possibly TRBD1 (6 bases). Germline V gene sequence: CDR1 SGDLS, CDR2 YYNGEE. The CDR3 sequence is 17 residues long. V dropped 0 bases and J dropped 1 base, with 16 bases sitting between them. CDR3 DNA: TGTGCCAGCAGCGTAGAACCACAGGGCTGGGCGAACACTGAAGCTTTCTTT. The encoded protein is CASSVEPQGWANTEAFF.

V and J are TRBV6-7 and TRBJ1-4; possibly TRBD1 for D (5 bases). TRBV6-7 is placed among ORFs of uncertain function. CDR3 length equals 15 residues. V gave up 2 bases and J gave up 9 bases, with 16 bases separating them. The CDR3 DNA follows: TGTGCCAGCAGTTACCGCCGGGACGGAGGGAAAAAACTGTTTTTT. Translating it yields CASSYRRDGGKKLFF.

The chain employs TRBV18 and TRBJ1-6; no definite D call. The germline V gene encodes CDR1 KGHSH and CDR2 LQKENI. V lost 4 bases to trimming and J lost 5 bases, with 15 bases between them. The CDR3 has 16 amino acids. The CDR3 is CASSLTTPQDNSPLHF. The CDR3, as DNA: TGTGCCAGCTCACTAACCACGCCGCAGGATAATTCACCCCTCCACTTT.

The chain carries TRBV7-2 and TRBJ1-4; a weak D match, TRBD1 (6 bases). V gave up 5 bases and J gave up 11 bases, with 15 bases separating them. Per germline, CDR1 SGHTA and CDR2 FQGNSA. There are 13 residues in the CDR3. CDR3 in DNA: TGTGCCAGCAGCCCGACCGGGGGCATCAAACTGTTTTTT. As protein: CASSPTGGIKLFF.

This chain links TRBV27 with TRBJ2-2; 8 nucleotides line up with TRBD1. The V segment lost 3 bases and the J segment 11 bases; nucleotides outside the gene matches: 8. This CDR3 region has 14 residues. The germline CDR1 and CDR2 sequences are MNHEY and SMNVEV (reference sequence). In nucleotides, the CDR3 is TGTGCCAGCAGTTTTCAGGGGGCCCGGAGAGAGCTGTTTTTT. Amino acid sequence: CASSFQGARRELFF.

The V and J genes are TRBV7-2 and TRBJ1-6; 9 nucleotides line up with TRBD1. Germline values: CDR1 SGHTA, CDR2 FQGNSA. The CDR3 runs 16 residues. The V gene end was trimmed by 3 bases and the J gene end by 9 bases; junction bases not matched to a gene: 9. CDR3 DNA sequence: TGTGCCAGCAGCTTTGGCGGGACAGGGTCGGGTTCACCCCTCCACTTT. Amino acid sequence: CASSFGGTGSGSPLHF.

The chain joins TRBV9 to TRBJ1-5; D gene uncertain. Germline lookup yields CDR1 SGDLS and CDR2 YYNGEE. V dropped 4 bases and J dropped 3 bases, with 14 bases sitting between them. This CDR3 is built from 15 residues. The chain's CDR3 is CASSTLGLANQPQHF. The CDR3 coding sequence is TGTGCCAGCAGCACTCTTGGGCTCGCCAATCAGCCCCAGCATTTT.

The chain is built from TRBV4-1 and TRBJ2-2; no definite D call. Between the trimmed V and J ends, which lost 4 bases and 8 bases, there was a span of 17 bases. The CDR3 runs to 15 residues. The V gene's germline CDR1 is MGHRA and CDR2 YSYEKL. CDR3 bases: TGCGCCAGCAGCCCTGGACCGGGTCCCACGGGGGAGCTGTTTTTT. Translated, it gives CASSPGPGPTGELFF.

The chain recombines TRBV29-1 with TRBJ1-1; 7 nucleotides agree with TRBD1. This CDR3 contains 14 residues. Germline V gives CDR1 SQVTM, CDR2 ANQGSEA. The trim removed 6 bases at V and 1 base at J, leaving 8 bases unmatched. CDR3 in DNA: TGCAGCGTCTGGACAGGACCATCGAACACTGAAGCTTTCTTT. Translated: CSVWTGPSNTEAFF.